This entry lists 16 T cell receptor beta chains sequenced from one sample in a study of blood T cells in healthy people across ages. A second PCR of roughly 7 to 11 cycles used a sample-barcoded 5' primer and a J-beta primer mix. Each CDR3 protein gets one entry after TCRdb re-called the 5' RACE reads with MiXCR. This sample yields more than 650,000 distinct CDR3 sequences, of which 53% are seen a single time; about 38% belongs to the top ten. The sequencing input was blood. These receptor sequences come from a man older than 75 in good health.

The V call is TRBV15, the J call TRBJ1-2, with 8 bases identical to TRBD1. Trimming cost V 2 bases and J 3 bases; bases outside gene matches: 5. From germline, CDR1 is LNHNV and CDR2 YYDKDF (reference sequence). The CDR3 spans 15 residues. CDR3 DNA: TGTGCCACCAGCAGAATCGGGGGACAGGACTATGGCTACACCTTC. Its protein product is CATSRIGGQDYGYTF.

This chain uses TRBV7-2 with TRBJ1-2, with D possibly TRBD1 on 5 matching bases. The V gene's germline CDR1 is SGHTA and CDR2 FQGNSA. The CDR3 runs to 15 residues. Trimming removed 1 base from V and 6 bases from J, with 15 bases in between. Written as DNA, the CDR3 is TGTGCCAGCAGCTTAGTTGTGGCAGGGACCGATGGCTACACCTTC. Its translation is CASSLVVAGTDGYTF.

This clonotype was observed a few times. This chain links TRBV6-1 with TRBJ1-6; D might be TRBD1 (5 bases). CDR3 length equals 18 residues. Trimming removed 1 base from V and 0 bases from J, with 13 bases in between. Per germline, CDR1 MNHNS and CDR2 SASEGT. CDR3 region: CASSEVGGASSYNSPLHF. The CDR3 bases are TGTGCCAGCAGTGAAGTCGGTGGGGCGAGCTCCTATAATTCACCCCTCCACTTT.

Comments on this clonotype: This may arise from a read error, as a much more abundant clone is one base away. The chain has TRBV29-1 and TRBJ2-5; D may match TRBD1 or TRBD2 (5 bases each). This CDR3 has 15 residues. V was cut by 3 bases and J by 1 base, with 15 bases left in between. Germline V CDR1 and CDR2: SQVTM, ANQGSEA. The CDR3 bases are TGCAGCGTTGAGGGGGATCGAAGATTCCAAGAGACCCAGTACTTC. Its translation is CSVEGDRRFQETQYF. The whole variable domain, remainder taken from reference TRBV29-1 and TRBJ2-5, is SAVISQKPSRDICQRGTSLTIQCQVDSQVTMMFWYRQQPGQSLTLIATANQGSEATYESGFVIDKFPISRPNLTFSTLTVSNMSPEDSSIYLCSVEGDRRFQETQYFGPGTRLLVL.

The rearrangement uses TRBV2 and TRBJ1-1; D ambiguous. Germline lookup yields CDR1 SNHLY and CDR2 FYNNEI. The ends were cut back, 3 bases at V and 1 base at J, with 6 bases in the middle. CDR3 length equals 13 residues. The CDR3 spells CASSEDSNTEAFF. In nucleotides, the CDR3 is TGTGCCAGCAGTGAGGACTCGAACACTGAAGCTTTCTTT.

The chain is built from TRBV5-1 and TRBJ2-1; 8 nucleotides align to TRBD2. Trimming at V came to 4 bases and at J to 3 bases, leaving 9 bases not matched to a gene. There are 16 residues in the CDR3. Looked up from germline, CDR1 is SGHRS and CDR2 is YFSETQ. In DNA form, the CDR3 reads TGCGCCAGCAGCGCTATTAGCGGGAACTTCTACAATGAGCAGTTCTTC. Its protein product is CASSAISGNFYNEQFF.

The rearrangement links TRBV27 to TRBJ2-3; D possibly uses TRBD1 or TRBD2 (7 bases each). Per the germline V gene, CDR1 is MNHEY and CDR2 is SMNVEV (reference sequence). The V end was cut by 2 bases, the J end by 4 bases, with 22 bases between. There are 18 residues in the CDR3. CDR3 in DNA: TGTGCCAGCAGTTTACGTCTGAGGGTGAGCGGGACAGCAGATACGCAGTATTTT. This codes for CASSLRLRVSGTADTQYF.

V is TRBV9 and J is TRBJ2-7; tentative D call: TRBD2 (6 bases). The V end was cut by 0 bases, the J end by 3 bases, with 10 bases between. Germline V CDR1 and CDR2: SGDLS, YYNGEE. This CDR3 has 14 amino acids. CDR3 region: CASSVEGEDYEQYF. In nucleotides, the CDR3 is TGTGCCAGCAGCGTAGAAGGGGAGGACTACGAGCAGTACTTC.

The CDR3 nucleotides read TGTGCCAGCACCACCCAGAGAGAGGGGGCTACCCCTTACGAGCAGTACTTC. It translates to CASTTQREGATPYEQYF. This chain connects TRBV28 to TRBJ2-7, with 7 bases identical to TRBD1. V shed 7 bases, J shed 4 bases, and the junction held 19 bases outside the gene matches. The CDR3 contains 17 residues. The germline CDR1 and CDR2 sequences are MDHEN and SYDVKM.

This clonotype was detected only a few times. Germline is not matched at one junction end, which may reflect a read error. This chain connects TRBV5-1 to TRBJ1-1; D may be TRBD1 (5 bases). Germline assignment: CDR1 SGHRS and CDR2 YFSETQ. The CDR3 has 14 residues. CDR3: CASSLEGAGTEAFF. DNA of the CDR3: TGTGCCAGCAGCTTGGAAGGGGCCGGGACTGAAGCTTTCTTT.

Notes on this clonotype: The germline gene is not matched at one end of the junction; a read error may be the cause. CDR3 coding DNA: TGTGCCTGCAGCGAAGGCTCCTTGGGCACAGATACGCAGTATTTT. Amino acid sequence: CACSEGSLGTDTQYF. The V and J genes are TRBV7-3 and TRBJ2-3; D call uncertain. Germline loops: CDR1 SGHTA, CDR2 FQGTGA. The CDR3 length is 15 residues.

This sequence joins TRBV5-1 and TRBJ2-4; 8 positions agree with TRBD1. Germline values: CDR1 SGHRS, CDR2 YFSETQ. The ends lost 0 bases at V and 8 bases at J; junction bases unmatched: 7. This CDR3 is 15 amino acids long. The CDR3 loop is CASSLAAGGLDIQYF. The CDR3 coding sequence is TGCGCCAGCAGCTTGGCGGCAGGGGGCTTAGACATTCAGTACTTC.

The rearrangement joins TRBV7-2 to TRBJ2-7; 8 bases fit TRBD2. Per the germline V gene, CDR1 is SGHTA and CDR2 is FQGNSA. J was trimmed by 2 bases and V by 5 bases; bases with no gene match: 8. This CDR3 comprises 15 residues. CDR3 coding DNA: TGTGCCAGCAGCCCAGGGGCGGGAGGAGCCTACGAGCAGTACTTC. Translated: CASSPGAGGAYEQYF.

The chain has TRBV20-1 and TRBJ1-4; possible D gene TRBD1, 6 bases. With 3 bases removed from V and 8 bases from J, the gap between germline ends came to 19 bases. The CDR3 is 15 residues long. Germline CDR1 reads DFQATT; CDR2 reads SNEGSKA (reference sequence). The chain's CDR3 is CSARDTGRGQEKLFF. The CDR3 region has the DNA TGCAGTGCTAGGGATACAGGGAGAGGACAAGAAAAACTGTTTTTT.

The table lists this clonotype with a few counts. The chain uses TRBV11-2 and TRBJ2-3, with a possible D match to TRBD1 (5 bases). The V end was cut by 5 bases, the J end by 14 bases, with 29 bases between. Germline CDR1 is SGHAT and CDR2 is FQNNGV. CDR3 size: 16 residues. Here the CDR3 DNA reads TGTGCCAGCAGCCCACGACCCCAGGGTGAGCACAGATACGCGTATTTT. Protein: CASSPRPQGEHRYAYF.

The chain combines TRBV7-2 with TRBJ2-7; a weak D match, TRBD1 (5 bases). Per germline, CDR1 SGHTA and CDR2 FQGNSA. The CDR3 length is 14 residues. V was pared by 6 bases and J by 7 bases, with 19 bases between. CDR3 protein: CASRPIVGSGEQYF. Written as DNA, the CDR3 is TGTGCCAGCAGACCCATCGTTGGTTCAGGGGAGCAGTACTTC.